This T cell receptor beta chain derives from a study of metastatic and nonmetastatic thyroid tumors. Study information: Repertoires of blood and of tissue (tumor or nodule) from malignant and benign thyroid patients were compared.

The CDR3 consists of 14 residues. Trimming shortened V by 2 bases and J by 0 bases, and 7 bases separated the two germline ends. Authors' data handling: Clinicopathological groups differed in CDR3, with these differences serving to build a distant-metastasis classifier for papillary thyroid cancer. TCRdb recomputed clones from the PCR reads via MiXCR. None of the V and J calls come from the authors' own analysis; TCRdb made them. Among about 20,000 clones, about a quarter were seen once, and the ten largest hold approximately 5.9%. Patients had received no treatment of any kind before thyroid surgery. Study-level findings and limits: As reported, TCR beta diversity in blood and tumor was significantly higher in malignant thyroid tumors than in benign nodules.

This clone was recorded many times. Its antigen is undetermined. The source of this sequence is a female donor with papillary thyroid cancer or a benign thyroid nodule (not recorded which). Some clones in this sample may be carry-over from other donors' samples. The V call is TRBV12-3 or TRBV12-4, the J call TRBJ1-1; no firm D call. Sequencing used tumor tissue. DNA of the CDR3: TGTGCCAGCAGTTTATTAGCCTTGAACACTGAAGCTTTCTTT. Its translation is CASSLLALNTEAFF.